This T cell receptor (beta chain) emerged from a study of blood T cells in healthy people across ages. Study at large: Template switching picked up about one barcoded beta molecule for each two T cells.

Trimming stripped 0 bases from V and 5 bases from J, with 19 bases between. Germline lookup yields CDR1 WNHNN and CDR2 SYGVQD (reference sequence). CDR3 length equals 17 residues. Together with a sample-barcoded 5' primer, a J-beta primer mix was included in a second PCR lasting about 6 to 12 cycles. Each cDNA was tagged by a template-switch adaptor containing 12 random nucleotides. Via MiXCR, TCRdb re-called the 5' RACE reads, giving one row per CDR3 protein. The table shows 1.5 million to 2 million distinct CDR3 sequences, with approximately 28% occurring only once. The V and J genes are TRBV10-1 and TRBJ2-5, with D possibly called TRBD1 or TRBD2 (6 bases each). The sample was blood. The sequence came from a woman in her 30s in good health. This CDR3 reads CASSESDGGRGQETQYF. The CDR3 nucleotides are TGCGCCAGCAGTGAGTCGGACGGGGGCAGGGGCCAGGAGACCCAGTACTTC.